The 12 T cell receptor beta chains given below trace back to one sample, sequenced in a study of blood T cells in healthy people across ages. A second PCR of 7 to 11 cycles used a sample-barcoded 5' primer and a J-beta primer mix. TCRdb ran MiXCR on the 5' RACE reads and lists one entry per CDR3 protein. The table has about 1.6 million distinct CDR3 sequences, about 31% seen once. Material for sequencing was blood. Every receptor here comes from a woman under 40 in good health.

The V gene is TRBV7-9, the J gene TRBJ2-3; D gene unclear. Trimming took off 5 bases at V and 12 bases at J, with 15 bases between the two ends. The CDR3 is 12 amino acids. The germline gives CDR1 SEHNR, CDR2 FQNEAQ (reference sequence). The DNA of the CDR3 is TGTGCCAGCAGCGAAGGGTATCCGCCTCAGTATTTT. Translating gives CASSEGYPPQYF.

This clonotype was seen at least ten times. V gene TRBV7-9 combines with J gene TRBJ2-1; 12 positions agree with TRBD1. The germline gives CDR1 SEHNR, CDR2 FQNEAQ (reference sequence). V shed 5 bases, J shed 0 bases, and the junction held 11 bases outside the gene matches. This CDR3 region has 19 residues. Here the CDR3 DNA reads TGTGCCAGCAGCACGGGACAGGGGGCCCTAGCGGACTCCTACAATGAGCAGTTCTTC. This gives the protein CASSTGQGALADSYNEQFF. The complete variable domain, with remaining parts taken from reference TRBV7-9 and TRBJ2-1, reads DTGVSQNPRHKITKRGQNVTFRCDPISEHNRLYWYRQTLGQGPEFLTYFQNEAQLEKSRLLSDRFSAERPKGSFSTLEIQRTEQGDSAMYLCASSTGQGALADSYNEQFFGPGTRLTVL.

This chain links TRBV4-1 with TRBJ2-3, with D perhaps assigned TRBD1 or TRBD2 (6 bases each). The CDR3 contains 15 residues. CDR1 and CDR2 from the germline V gene are MGHRA and YSYEKL. The V end lost 3 bases, the J end lost 7 bases, and 17 bases lay between the germline ends. DNA for the CDR3: TGCGCCAGCAGCCAGGTTGGGGGGCAGATCCATACGCAGTATTTT. This translates into CASSQVGGQIHTQYF.

This chain uses TRBV5-1 with TRBJ2-3; 10 positions match TRBD2. The CDR3 loop spans 16 amino acids. V shed 3 bases and J 3 bases; nucleotides not matched to a gene: 7. Germline values: CDR1 SGHRS, CDR2 YFSETQ. CDR3 sequence: CASSSGVAGGTDTQYF. DNA of the CDR3: TGCGCCAGCAGCTCCGGGGTAGCGGGGGGAACAGATACGCAGTATTTT.

This clonotype has ten or more counts. The V call is TRBV5-1, the J call TRBJ2-1, with 7 bases that match TRBD1. J gave up 7 bases and V 0 bases, and 4 bases lay outside the gene matches. Germline V gene lookup returns CDR1 SGHRS and CDR2 YFSETQ. The CDR3 extends over 14 amino acids. The CDR3 coding sequence is TGCGCCAGCAGCTTGGGACAGGGAATGAATGAGCAGTTCTTC. Its translation is CASSLGQGMNEQFF.

This clonotype appeared a few times. This chain connects TRBV10-3 to TRBJ2-7; D not certain. CDR1 and CDR2 from the germline V gene are ENHRY and SYGVKD. The length of the CDR3 is 14 residues. V lost 8 bases and J lost 1, with 15 bases in between. The CDR3 DNA reads as TGTGCCATCGGGGAACTGACTGAATCCTACGAGCAGTACTTC. Translation: CAIGELTESYEQYF.

This clonotype was counted only a few times. V gene TRBV20-1 combines with J gene TRBJ2-5; TRBD1 or TRBD2 may be the D gene (5 bases each). Trimming pared 3 bases from V and 0 bases from J, leaving 8 bases between. CDR1 and CDR2 from the germline V gene are DFQATT and SNEGSKA (reference sequence). The CDR3 length is 13 residues. The CDR3 coding sequence is TGCAGTGCTAGTTGGGGGTACCAAGAGACCCAGTACTTC. Translating gives CSASWGYQETQYF.

This clonotype has ten or more counts. The V and J genes are TRBV7-2 and TRBJ2-7, with D hard to call. Germline values: CDR1 SGHTA, CDR2 FQGNSA. The CDR3 has 15 amino acids. With 5 bases removed from V and 2 bases from J, the gap between germline ends came to 16 bases. The CDR3 nucleotides read TGTGCCAGCAGCCCTTCTTGGCGGTCAACCTACGAGCAGTACTTC. It is translated as CASSPSWRSTYEQYF.

V is TRBV9 and J is TRBJ2-1; the D call may be TRBD1 or TRBD2 (6 bases each). Germline assignment: CDR1 SGDLS and CDR2 YYNGEE. The CDR3 contains 14 residues. Trimming cost V 3 bases and J 3 bases, with 10 bases left between them. CDR3 bases: TGTGCCAGCAGCGCCGGGGGCCTCTACAATGAGCAGTTCTTC. This encodes CASSAGGLYNEQFF.

This clonotype was recorded at least ten times. The chain links TRBV7-6 to TRBJ2-1; 10 bases fit TRBD2. V lost 3 bases and J lost 8; bases outside the gene matches: 10. The CDR3 length is 16 residues. Germline CDR1 is SGHVS and CDR2 is FNYEAQ. CDR3 nucleotide sequence: TGTGCCAGCAGCTTCGGCATGGCTAGCGGGAGTGATGAGCAGTTCTTC. This codes for CASSFGMASGSDEQFF.

V usage is TRBV7-9 and J usage is TRBJ2-3, with a possible D match to TRBD1 (6 bases). V lost 7 bases and J lost 7, with 12 bases in between. CDR1 and CDR2 from the germline V gene are SEHNR and FQNEAQ (reference sequence). The CDR3 is 12 residues long. The CDR3 DNA sequence: TGTGCCAGCACCTTGGGGGCCAATACGCAGTATTTT. It yields the protein CASTLGANTQYF.

The rearrangement joins TRBV7-2 to TRBJ1-1, with D maybe TRBD1 (6 bases). There are 15 residues in the CDR3. The germline gives CDR1 SGHTA, CDR2 FQGNSA. With 5 bases removed from V and 1 base from J, the gap between germline ends came to 14 bases. The CDR3 loop reads CASSPRGWGNTEAFF. CDR3 DNA sequence: TGTGCCAGCAGCCCCAGGGGCTGGGGGAACACTGAAGCTTTCTTT.